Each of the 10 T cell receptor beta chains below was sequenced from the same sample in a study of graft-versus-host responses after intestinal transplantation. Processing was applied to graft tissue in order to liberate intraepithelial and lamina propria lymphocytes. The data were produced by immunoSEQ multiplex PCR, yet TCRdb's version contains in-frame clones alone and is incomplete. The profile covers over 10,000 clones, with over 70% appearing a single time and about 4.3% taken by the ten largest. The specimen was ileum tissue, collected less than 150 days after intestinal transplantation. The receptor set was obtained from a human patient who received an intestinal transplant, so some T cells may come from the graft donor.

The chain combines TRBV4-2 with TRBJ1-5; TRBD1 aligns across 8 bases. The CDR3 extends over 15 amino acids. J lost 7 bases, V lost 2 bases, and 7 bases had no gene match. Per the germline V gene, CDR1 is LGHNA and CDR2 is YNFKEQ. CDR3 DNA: TGTGCCAGCAGCCAAAGAACAGGGGGGGGGCAGCCCCAGCATTTT. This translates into CASSQRTGGGQPQHF.

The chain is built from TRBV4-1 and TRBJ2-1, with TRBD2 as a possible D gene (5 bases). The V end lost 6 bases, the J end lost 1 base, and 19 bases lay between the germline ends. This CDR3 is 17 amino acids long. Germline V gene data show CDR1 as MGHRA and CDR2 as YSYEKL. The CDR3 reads CASRKTESGLSYNEQFF. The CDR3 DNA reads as TGCGCCAGCAGGAAAACGGAGAGTGGACTTTCCTACAATGAGCAGTTCTTC.

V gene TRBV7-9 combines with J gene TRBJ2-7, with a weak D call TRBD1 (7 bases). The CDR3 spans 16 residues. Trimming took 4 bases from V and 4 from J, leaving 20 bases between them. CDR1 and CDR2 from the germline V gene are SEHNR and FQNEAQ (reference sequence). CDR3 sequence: CASSYSRGTAPYEQYF. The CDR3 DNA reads TGTGCCAGCAGCTACTCACGCGGGACAGCCCCTTACGAGCAGTACTTC.

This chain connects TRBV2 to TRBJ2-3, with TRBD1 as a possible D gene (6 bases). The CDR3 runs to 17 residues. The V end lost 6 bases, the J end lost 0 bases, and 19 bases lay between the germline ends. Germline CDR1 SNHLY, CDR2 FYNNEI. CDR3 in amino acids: CASRTPWGRSSTDTQYF. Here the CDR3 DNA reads TGTGCCAGCAGGACCCCGTGGGGGCGATCTAGCACAGATACGCAGTATTTT. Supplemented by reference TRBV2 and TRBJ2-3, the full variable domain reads EPEVTQTPSHQVTQMGQEVILRCVPISNHLYFYWYRQILGQKVEFLVSFYNNEISEKSEIFDDQFSVERPDGSNFTLKIRSTKLEDSAMYFCASRTPWGRSSTDTQYFGPGTRLTVL.

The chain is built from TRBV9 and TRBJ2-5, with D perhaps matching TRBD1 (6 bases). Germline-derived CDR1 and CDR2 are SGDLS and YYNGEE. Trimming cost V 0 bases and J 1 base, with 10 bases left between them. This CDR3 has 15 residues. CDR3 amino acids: CASSVGTATQETQYF. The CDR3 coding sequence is TGTGCCAGCAGCGTAGGGACAGCGACCCAAGAGACCCAGTACTTC.

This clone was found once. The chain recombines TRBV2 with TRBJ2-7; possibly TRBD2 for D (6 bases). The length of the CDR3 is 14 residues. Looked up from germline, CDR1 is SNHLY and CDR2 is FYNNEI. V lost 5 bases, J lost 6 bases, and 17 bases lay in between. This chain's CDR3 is CASSLPSAPAEQYF. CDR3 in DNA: TGTGCCAGCAGTCTTCCTAGCGCCCCCGCCGAGCAGTACTTC.

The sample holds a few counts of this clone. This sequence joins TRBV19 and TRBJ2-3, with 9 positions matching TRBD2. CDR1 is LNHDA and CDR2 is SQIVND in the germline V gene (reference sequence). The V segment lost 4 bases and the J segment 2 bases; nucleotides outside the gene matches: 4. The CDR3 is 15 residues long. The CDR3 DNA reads TGTGCCAGTAGTACTAGCGGGATGTCCACAGATACGCAGTATTTT. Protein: CASSTSGMSTDTQYF.

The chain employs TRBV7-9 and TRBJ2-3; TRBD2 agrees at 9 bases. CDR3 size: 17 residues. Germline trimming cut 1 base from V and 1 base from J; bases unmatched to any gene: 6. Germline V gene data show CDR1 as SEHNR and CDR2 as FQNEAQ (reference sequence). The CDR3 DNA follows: TGTGCCAGCAGCTTAGGATTGGCGGGGGGGCGCACAGATACGCAGTATTTT. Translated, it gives CASSLGLAGGRTDTQYF.

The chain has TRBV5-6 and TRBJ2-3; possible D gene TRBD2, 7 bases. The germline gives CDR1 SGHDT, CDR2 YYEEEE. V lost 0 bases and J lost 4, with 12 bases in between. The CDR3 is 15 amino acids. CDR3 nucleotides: TGTGCCAGCAGCTTGGGTGGCGGGGGCCCAGATACGCAGTATTTT. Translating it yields CASSLGGGGPDTQYF.

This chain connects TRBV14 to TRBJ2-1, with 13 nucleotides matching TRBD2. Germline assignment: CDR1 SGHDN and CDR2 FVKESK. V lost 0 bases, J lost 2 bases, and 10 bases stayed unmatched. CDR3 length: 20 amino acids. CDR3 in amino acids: CASSQDEGTSGVGPYNEQFF. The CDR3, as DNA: TGTGCCAGCAGCCAAGATGAGGGGACTAGCGGGGTGGGCCCCTACAATGAGCAGTTCTTC.